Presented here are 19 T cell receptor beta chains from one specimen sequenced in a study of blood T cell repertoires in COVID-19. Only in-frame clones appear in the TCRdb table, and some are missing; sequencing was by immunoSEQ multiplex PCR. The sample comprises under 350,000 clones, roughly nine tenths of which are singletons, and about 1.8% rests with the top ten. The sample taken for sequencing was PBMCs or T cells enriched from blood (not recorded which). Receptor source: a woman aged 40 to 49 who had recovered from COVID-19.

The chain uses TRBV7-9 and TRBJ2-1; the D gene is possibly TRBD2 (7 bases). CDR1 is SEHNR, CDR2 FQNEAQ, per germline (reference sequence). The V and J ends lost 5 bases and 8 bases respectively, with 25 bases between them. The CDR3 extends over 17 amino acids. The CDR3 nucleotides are TGTGCCAGCAGCCCCCGGGGGACCGCGGGGGCCAGGGATGAGCAGTTCTTC. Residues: CASSPRGTAGARDEQFF.

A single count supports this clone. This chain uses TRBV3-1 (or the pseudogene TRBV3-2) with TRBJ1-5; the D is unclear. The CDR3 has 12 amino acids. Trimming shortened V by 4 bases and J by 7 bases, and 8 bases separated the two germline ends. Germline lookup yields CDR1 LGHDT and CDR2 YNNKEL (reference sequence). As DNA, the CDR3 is TGTGCCAGCAGCCGGCATGGCCAGCCCCAGCATTTT. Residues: CASSRHGQPQHF.

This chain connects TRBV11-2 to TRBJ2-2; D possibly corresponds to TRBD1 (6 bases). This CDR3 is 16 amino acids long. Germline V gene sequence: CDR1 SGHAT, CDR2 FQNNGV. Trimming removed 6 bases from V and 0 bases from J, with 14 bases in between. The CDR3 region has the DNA TGTGCCAGCAGGGTCAGGGGCCCCGCGAACACCGGGGAGCTGTTTTTT. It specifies CASRVRGPANTGELFF.

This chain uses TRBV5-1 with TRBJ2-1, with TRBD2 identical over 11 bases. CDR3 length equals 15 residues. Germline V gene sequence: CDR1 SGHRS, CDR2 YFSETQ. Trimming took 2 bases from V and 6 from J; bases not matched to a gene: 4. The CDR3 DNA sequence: TGCGCCAGCAGCTTACTAGCGGGGGCTGGCAATGAGCAGTTCTTC. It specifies CASSLLAGAGNEQFF.

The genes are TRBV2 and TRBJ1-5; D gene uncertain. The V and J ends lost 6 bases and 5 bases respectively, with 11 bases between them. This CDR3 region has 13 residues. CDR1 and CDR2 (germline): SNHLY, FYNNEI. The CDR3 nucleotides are TGTGCCAGCAGCGCCGACTGGGATCAGCCCCAGCATTTT. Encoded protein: CASSADWDQPQHF.

The CDR3, as DNA: TGTGCCAGCGCATACAGGGCCGTAGAATCGGGGGCCAACGTCCTGACTTTC. Amino acid sequence: CASAYRAVESGANVLTF. This chain uses TRBV27 with TRBJ2-6; D may be TRBD1 (6 bases). This CDR3 contains 17 residues. Trimming removed 8 bases from V and 4 bases from J, with 21 bases in between. The germline CDR1 and CDR2 sequences are MNHEY and SMNVEV (reference sequence).

This CDR3 is CASSLGGRQGRTGELFF. The CDR3 region has the DNA TGTGCCAGCAGCTTAGGGGGGAGACAGGGGAGGACCGGGGAGCTGTTTTTT. The chain recombines TRBV11-2 with TRBJ2-2; 8 nucleotides match TRBD1. Germline V gives CDR1 SGHAT, CDR2 FQNNGV. With 1 base clipped from V and 5 bases from J, the junction kept 9 bases outside the gene matches. The CDR3 has 17 amino acids.

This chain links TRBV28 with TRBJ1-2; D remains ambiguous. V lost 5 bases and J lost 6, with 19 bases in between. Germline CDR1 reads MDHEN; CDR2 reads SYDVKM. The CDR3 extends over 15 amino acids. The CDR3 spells CASSPIYSERDGYTF. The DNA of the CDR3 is TGTGCCAGCAGTCCCATTTATTCGGAGAGAGATGGCTACACCTTC.

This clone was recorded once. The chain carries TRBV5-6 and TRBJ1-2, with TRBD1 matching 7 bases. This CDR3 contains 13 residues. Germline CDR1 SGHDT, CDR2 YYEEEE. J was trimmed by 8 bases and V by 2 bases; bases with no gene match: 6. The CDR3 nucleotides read TGTGCCAGCAGCTTTGACAGGGCAGGAGGCTACACCTTC. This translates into CASSFDRAGGYTF. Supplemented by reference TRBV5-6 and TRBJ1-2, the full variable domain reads DAGVTQSPTHLIKTRGQQVTLRCSPKSGHDTVSWYQQALGQGPQFIFQYYEEEERQRGNFPDRFSGHQFPNYSSELNVNALLLGDSALYLCASSFDRAGGYTFGSGTRLTVV.

CDR3 DNA: TGTGCCAGCAGCTTAGGGCCATTCGGGTCGGCCCTCCACTTT. Protein sequence: CASSLGPFGSALHF. The chain joins TRBV7-9 to TRBJ1-6, with D hard to call. The CDR3 covers 14 residues. Germline CDR1 reads SEHNR; CDR2 reads FQNEAQ (reference sequence). Trimming left V 1 base short and J 14 bases short, with 15 bases between. Full variable domain (missing parts from reference TRBV7-9 and TRBJ1-6): DTGVSQNPRHKITKRGQNVTFRCDPISEHNRLYWYRQTLGQGPEFLTYFQNEAQLEKSRLLSDRFSAERPKGSFSTLEIQRTEQGDSAMYLCASSLGPFGSALHFGNGTRLTVT.

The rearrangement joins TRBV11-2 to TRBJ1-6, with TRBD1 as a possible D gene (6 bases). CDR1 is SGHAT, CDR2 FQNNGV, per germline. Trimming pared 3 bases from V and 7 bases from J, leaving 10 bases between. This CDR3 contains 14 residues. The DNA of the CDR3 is TGTGCCAGCAGCTTGACAGGATCGAATTCACCCCTCCACTTT. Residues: CASSLTGSNSPLHF.

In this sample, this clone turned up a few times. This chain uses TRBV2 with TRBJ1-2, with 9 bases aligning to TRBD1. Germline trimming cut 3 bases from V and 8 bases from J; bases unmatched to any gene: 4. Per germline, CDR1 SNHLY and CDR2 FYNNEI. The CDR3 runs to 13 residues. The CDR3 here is CASSDGTGRGYTF. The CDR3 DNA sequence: TGTGCCAGCAGTGATGGGACAGGGCGCGGCTACACCTTC.

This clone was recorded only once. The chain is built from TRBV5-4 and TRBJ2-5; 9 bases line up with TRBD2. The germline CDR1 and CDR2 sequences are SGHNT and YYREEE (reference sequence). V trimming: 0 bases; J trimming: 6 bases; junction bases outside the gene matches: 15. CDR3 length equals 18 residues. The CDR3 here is CASSLALAGAGSKQTQYF. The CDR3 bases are TGTGCCAGCAGCTTGGCCTTAGCGGGAGCCGGAAGCAAACAGACCCAGTACTTC.

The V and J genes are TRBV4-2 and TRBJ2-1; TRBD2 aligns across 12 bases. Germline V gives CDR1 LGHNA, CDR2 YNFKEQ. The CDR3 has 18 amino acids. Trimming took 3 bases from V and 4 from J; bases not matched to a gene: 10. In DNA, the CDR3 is TGTGCCAGCAGCCAGACAAGAGCCGGGACTAGCGGGTACAATGAGCAGTTCTTC. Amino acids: CASSQTRAGTSGYNEQFF.

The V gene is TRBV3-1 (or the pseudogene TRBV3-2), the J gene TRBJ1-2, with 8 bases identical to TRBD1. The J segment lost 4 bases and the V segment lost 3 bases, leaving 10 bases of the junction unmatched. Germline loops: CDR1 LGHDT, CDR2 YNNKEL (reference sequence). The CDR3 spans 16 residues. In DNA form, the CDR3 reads TGTGCCAGCAGCCAGTACAGCGGACAGGGCTTCTATGGCTACACCTTC. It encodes CASSQYSGQGFYGYTF.

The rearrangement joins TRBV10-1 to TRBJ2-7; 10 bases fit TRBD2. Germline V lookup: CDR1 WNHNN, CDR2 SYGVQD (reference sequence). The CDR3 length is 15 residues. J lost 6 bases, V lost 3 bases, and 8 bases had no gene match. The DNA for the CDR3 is TGCGCCAGCAGTGACCCGAGCGGGAGGGTTATCGAGCAGTACTTC. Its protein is CASSDPSGRVIEQYF.

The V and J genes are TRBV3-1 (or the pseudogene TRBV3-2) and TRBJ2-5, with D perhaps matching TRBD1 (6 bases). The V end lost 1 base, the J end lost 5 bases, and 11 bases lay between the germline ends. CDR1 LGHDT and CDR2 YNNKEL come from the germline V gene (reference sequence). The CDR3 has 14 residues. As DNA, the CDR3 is TGTGCCAGCAGCCAAGCAGGGGCTGGGGAGACCCAGTACTTC. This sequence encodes CASSQAGAGETQYF.

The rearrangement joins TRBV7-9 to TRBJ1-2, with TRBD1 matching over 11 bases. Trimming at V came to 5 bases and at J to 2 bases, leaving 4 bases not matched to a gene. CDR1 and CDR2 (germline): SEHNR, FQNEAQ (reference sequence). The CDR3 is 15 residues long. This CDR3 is CASSQGTGGNYGYTF. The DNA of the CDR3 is TGTGCCAGCAGCCAGGGGACAGGGGGAAACTATGGCTACACCTTC.

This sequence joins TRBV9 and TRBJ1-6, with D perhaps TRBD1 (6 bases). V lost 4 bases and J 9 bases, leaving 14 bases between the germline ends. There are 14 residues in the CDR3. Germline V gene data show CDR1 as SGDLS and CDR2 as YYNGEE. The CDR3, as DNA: TGTGCCAGCAGCATGACAGGAGACGCTTCACCCCTCCACTTT. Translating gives CASSMTGDASPLHF. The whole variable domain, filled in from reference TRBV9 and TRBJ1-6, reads DSGVTQTPKHLITATGQRVTLRCSPRSGDLSVYWYQQSLDQGLQFLIQYYNGEERAKGNILERFSAQQFPDLHSELNLSSLELGDSALYFCASSMTGDASPLHFGNGTRLTVT.